A single sample is the source of the 8 T cell receptor beta chains below, sequenced in a study of shared clonotypes between healthy human individuals. Clones were sequenced by immunoSEQ multiplex PCR, and TCRdb holds only the in-frame ones, with some missing. The table records fewer than 850,000 clones, around 72% of them present only once. Sequenced input: memory CD4+ T cells sorted from blood. Sample subset: CD45RA-negative fraction. These receptors came from a young woman in good health.

This rearrangement joins TRBV9 to TRBJ1-2; the match to TRBD1 covers 7 bases. The V segment lost 3 bases and the J segment 0 bases; nucleotides outside the gene matches: 5. Germline V gene sequence: CDR1 SGDLS, CDR2 YYNGEE. The CDR3 runs 15 residues. This CDR3 is CASSARTGTNYGYTF. As DNA, the CDR3 is TGTGCCAGCAGCGCCAGGACAGGAACTAACTATGGCTACACCTTC.

This clone has just a few counts. The chain combines TRBV9 with TRBJ2-6; the D gene is possibly TRBD1 (6 bases). CDR1 is SGDLS and CDR2 is YYNGEE in the germline V gene. The CDR3 runs to 15 residues. Trimming took off 1 base at V and 1 base at J, with 6 bases between the two ends. CDR3 in amino acids: CASSVQGSGANVLTF. CDR3 nucleotides: TGTGCCAGCAGCGTACAGGGGTCTGGGGCCAACGTCCTGACTTTC.

The CDR3 DNA is TGTGCCAGCAGTACAGGACGGATAAACACCATATATTTT. Its protein product is CASSTGRINTIYF. This chain links TRBV28 with TRBJ1-3; tentative D call: TRBD1 (5 bases). The ends were cut back, 5 bases at V and 6 bases at J, with 11 bases in the middle. Germline loops: CDR1 MDHEN, CDR2 SYDVKM. The CDR3 spans 13 residues.

The chain uses TRBV5-1 and TRBJ2-1; 12 nucleotides align to TRBD2. The CDR3 spans 15 residues. V shed 3 bases, J shed 6 bases, and the junction held 4 bases outside the gene matches. In germline, CDR1 is SGHRS, CDR2 YFSETQ. CDR3 sequence: CASSSLAGGLNEQFF. In DNA, the CDR3 is TGCGCCAGCAGCTCACTAGCGGGAGGCCTCAATGAGCAGTTCTTC.

DNA of the CDR3: TGTGCCAGCAGTTTGGGACAGGGTATTATTGGCTACACCTTC. Protein product: CASSLGQGIIGYTF. J is TRBJ1-2 and V is TRBV28; 9 bases align to TRBD1. CDR1 is MDHEN, CDR2 SYDVKM, per germline. V lost 3 bases to trimming and J lost 7 bases; unmatched junction nucleotides: 6. The CDR3 spans 14 residues.

V and J are TRBV2 and TRBJ1-5, with D unresolved. This CDR3 comprises 15 residues. CDR1 and CDR2 (germline): SNHLY, FYNNEI. V gave up 2 bases and J gave up 0 bases, with 8 bases separating them. The CDR3 sequence: CASSESRNSNQPQHF. The CDR3 nucleotides read TGTGCCAGCAGTGAAAGCAGGAATAGCAATCAGCCCCAGCATTTT.

The V gene is TRBV7-8, the J gene TRBJ2-1; 7 positions match TRBD2. Germline assignment: CDR1 SGHVS and CDR2 FQNEAQ. The V and J ends lost 5 bases and 10 bases, in that order; junction bases with no gene match: 2. The CDR3 extends over 11 amino acids. The chain's CDR3 is CASSLSGEQFF. CDR3 DNA sequence: TGTGCCAGCAGCCTTAGCGGGGAGCAGTTCTTC.

This clone was picked up one time. V and J are TRBV7-2 and TRBJ2-7; D gene ambiguous. Deletions cut 5 bases from V and 6 bases from J, with 11 bases between. The CDR3 covers 12 residues. Germline lookup yields CDR1 SGHTA and CDR2 FQGNSA. The CDR3 DNA is TGTGCCAGCAGCACAGCTTACGGCGAGCAGTACTTC. Its translation: CASSTAYGEQYF.